Listed below are T cell receptor beta chains from one sample, sequenced in a study of early stage breast cancer tumors. TCRdb keeps only in-frame clones here, not all; method: immunoSEQ multiplex PCR. The profile shows around 25,000 clones, about 70% of them singletons. Sequenced: breast tumor tissue. Receptors were obtained from a person between 55 and 69 years old with breast cancer. Both conserved end residues are part of each CDR3. Each record gives: V gene, J gene, clone size, D gene, CDR3 DNA, CDR3 protein. A D gene is named only where the DNA matches it firmly. The size entry is marked missing in some rows and otherwise reads once, few, many or a size class.

V gene: TRBV18; J gene: TRBJ1-1; clone size: -; D gene: TRBD1; CDR3 DNA: TGTGCCAGCTCACCGGACAGGGCGGGGCGGGCTGAAGCTTTCTTT; CDR3 protein: CASSPDRAGRAEAFF
V gene: TRBV4-3; J gene: TRBJ2-5; clone size: few; D gene: -; CDR3 DNA: TGCGCCAGCAGCTCGCCAACGAGTGAGACCCAGTACTTC; CDR3 protein: CASSSPTSETQYF
V gene: TRBV6-6; J gene: TRBJ1-2; clone size: few; D gene: -; CDR3 DNA: TGTGCCGGTTCCGCTGGACATTCCAGTTTCGGCTACACCTTC; CDR3 protein: CAGSAGHSSFGYTF
V gene: TRBV9; J gene: TRBJ1-3; clone size: once; D gene: -; CDR3 DNA: TGTGCCAGCAGCGCCGAGGCTGGGGCATTGGGAAACACCATATATTTT; CDR3 protein: CASSAEAGALGNTIYF
V gene: TRBV30; J gene: TRBJ1-3; clone size: -; D gene: -; CDR3 DNA: TGTGCCTGGAGTGTATGGGGGCTTATGGACAGAAACACCATATATTTT; CDR3 protein: CAWSVWGLMDRNTIYF
V gene: TRBV6-6; J gene: TRBJ2-2; clone size: -; D gene: -; CDR3 DNA: TGTGCCAGCAGTTCGGGATTTTGGACCCGGGAGCTGTTTTTT; CDR3 protein: CASSSGFWTRELFF
V gene: TRBV29-1; J gene: TRBJ2-1; clone size: -; D gene: TRBD2; CDR3 DNA: TGCAGCGCAGAAGGAGGGACTAGCGGACCCAAATACAATGAGCAGTTCTTC; CDR3 protein: CSAEGGTSGPKYNEQFF
V gene: TRBV19; J gene: TRBJ2-5; clone size: once; D gene: -; CDR3 DNA: TGTGCCAGTAGCCCCCGACAGTTCGGCCAAGAGACCCAGTACTTC; CDR3 protein: CASSPRQFGQETQYF
V gene: TRBV30; J gene: TRBJ1-1; clone size: few; D gene: -; CDR3 DNA: TGTGCCTGGAGTTCTGGGCTGGACACGAGAGCTTTCTTT; CDR3 protein: CAWSSGLDTRAFF
V gene: TRBV6-4; J gene: TRBJ1-1; clone size: -; D gene: -; CDR3 DNA: TGTGCCAGCAGTGTACAGGTGAACACTGAAGCTTTCTTT; CDR3 protein: CASSVQVNTEAFF
V gene: TRBV9; J gene: TRBJ2-3; clone size: -; D gene: TRBD1; CDR3 DNA: TGTGCCAGCAGCGCTCCCAGACAGGGGAACGTAGATACGCAGTATTTT; CDR3 protein: CASSAPRQGNVDTQYF
V gene: TRBV5-1; J gene: TRBJ1-4; clone size: once; D gene: TRBD1; CDR3 DNA: TGCGCCAGCAGCTACTCAGGGGGCAACGGGGAAAAACTGTTTTTT; CDR3 protein: CASSYSGGNGEKLFF
V gene: TRBV10-3; J gene: TRBJ2-3; clone size: -; D gene: TRBD2; CDR3 DNA: TGTGCCATCAAGGGGGGGACTAGCGGGAGATTATCGACAGATACGCAGTATTTT; CDR3 protein: CAIKGGTSGRLSTDTQYF
V gene: TRBV19; J gene: TRBJ1-4; clone size: -; D gene: TRBD1; CDR3 DNA: TGTGCCAGTAGTACACAGGGGACTAATGAAAAACTGTTTTTT; CDR3 protein: CASSTQGTNEKLFF
V gene: TRBV11-2; J gene: TRBJ1-1; clone size: -; D gene: -; CDR3 DNA: TGTGCCAGCAGCTTAGCGGTGTGGAGGACGGCTGAAGCTTTCTTT; CDR3 protein: CASSLAVWRTAEAFF